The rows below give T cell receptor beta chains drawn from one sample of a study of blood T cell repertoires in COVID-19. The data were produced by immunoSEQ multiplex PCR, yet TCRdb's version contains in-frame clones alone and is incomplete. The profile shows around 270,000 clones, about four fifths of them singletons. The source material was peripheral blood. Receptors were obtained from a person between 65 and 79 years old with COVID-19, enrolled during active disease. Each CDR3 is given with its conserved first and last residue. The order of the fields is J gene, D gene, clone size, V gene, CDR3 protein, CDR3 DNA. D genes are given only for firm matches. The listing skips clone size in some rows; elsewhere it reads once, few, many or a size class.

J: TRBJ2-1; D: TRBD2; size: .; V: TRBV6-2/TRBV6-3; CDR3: CASSYVLAGNNEQFF; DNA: TGTGCCAGCAGTTACGTGCTAGCGGGGAACAATGAGCAGTTCTTC
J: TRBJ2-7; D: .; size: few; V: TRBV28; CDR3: CASYGVTRQRYEQYF; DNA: TGTGCCAGTTACGGGGTCACAAGGCAACGCTACGAGCAGTACTTC
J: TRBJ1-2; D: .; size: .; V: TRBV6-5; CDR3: CASSYGDKMYGYTF; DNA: TGTGCCAGCAGTTACGGGGACAAAATGTATGGCTACACCTTC
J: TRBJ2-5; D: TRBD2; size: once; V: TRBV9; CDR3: CASSTRDYVGTQYF; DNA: TGTGCCAGCAGTACCCGGGACTATGTGGGGACCCAGTACTTC
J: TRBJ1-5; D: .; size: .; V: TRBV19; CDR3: CASSISTRSNQPQHF; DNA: TGTGCCAGTAGTATAAGCACTCGCAGCAATCAGCCCCAGCATTTT
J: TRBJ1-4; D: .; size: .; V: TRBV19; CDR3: CASSTDRRGGEKLFF; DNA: TGTGCCAGTAGTACCGACAGACGGGGGGGTGAAAAACTGTTTTTT
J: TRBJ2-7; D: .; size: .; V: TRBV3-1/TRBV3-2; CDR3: CASSQILTGEQYF; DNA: TGTGCCAGCAGCCAGATACTCACAGGCGAGCAGTACTTC
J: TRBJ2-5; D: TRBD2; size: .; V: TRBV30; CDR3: CAWSAKGLAVQETQYF; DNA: TGTGCCTGGAGCGCCAAGGGACTAGCGGTTCAAGAGACCCAGTACTTC
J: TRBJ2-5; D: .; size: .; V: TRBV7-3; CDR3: CASSPSPRIEETQYF; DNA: TGTGCCAGCAGCCCCTCCCCTAGGATCGAGGAGACCCAGTACTTC
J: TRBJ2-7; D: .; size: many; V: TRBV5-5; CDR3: CASNAPERAYEQYF; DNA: TGTGCCAGCAACGCCCCCGAAAGAGCCTACGAGCAGTACTTC
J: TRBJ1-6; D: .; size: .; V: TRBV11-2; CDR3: CASSSLNSPLHF; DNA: TGTGCCAGCAGCTCCTTAAATTCACCCCTCCACTTT
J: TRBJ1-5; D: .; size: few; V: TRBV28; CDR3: CASRLGASNQPQHF; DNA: TGTGCCAGCAGGCTGGGGGCAAGCAATCAGCCCCAGCATTTT
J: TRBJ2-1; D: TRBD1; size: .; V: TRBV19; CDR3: CASSPRPGTGFREQFF; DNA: TGTGCCAGTAGTCCTCGTCCCGGGACAGGGTTTAGGGAGCAGTTCTTC
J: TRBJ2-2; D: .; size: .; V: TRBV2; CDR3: CARVQGPNTGELFF; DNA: TGTGCCAGGGTACAGGGTCCGAACACCGGGGAGCTGTTTTTT
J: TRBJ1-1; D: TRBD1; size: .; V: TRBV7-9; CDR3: CASSYRQGALDTEAFF; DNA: TGTGCCAGCAGCTACCGACAGGGGGCATTGGACACTGAAGCTTTCTTT
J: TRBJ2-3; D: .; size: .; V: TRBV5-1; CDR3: CASSLLGTDTQYF; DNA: TGCGCCAGCAGCTTACTAGGCACAGATACGCAGTATTTT
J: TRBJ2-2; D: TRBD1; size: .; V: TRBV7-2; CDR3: CASRDRGLSGELFF; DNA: TGTGCCAGCAGGGATAGGGGGCTCTCCGGGGAGCTGTTTTTT
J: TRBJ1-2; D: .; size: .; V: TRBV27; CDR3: CASSLSGARGYTF; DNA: TGTGCCAGCAGTTTAAGTGGGGCGCGGGGCTACACCTTC
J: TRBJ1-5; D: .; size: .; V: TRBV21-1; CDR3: CASSKLPRQSNQPQHF; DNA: TGTGCCAGCAGCAAACTGCCTAGGCAGAGCAATCAGCCCCAGCATTTT
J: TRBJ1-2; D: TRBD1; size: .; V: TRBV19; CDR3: CASKMGQGMYRDGYTF; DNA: TGTGCCAGTAAGATGGGACAGGGTATGTACCGGGATGGCTACACCTTC
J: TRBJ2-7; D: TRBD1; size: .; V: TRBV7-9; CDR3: CASSAGQGFEQYF; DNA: TGTGCCAGCAGCGCCGGACAGGGGTTCGAGCAGTACTTC
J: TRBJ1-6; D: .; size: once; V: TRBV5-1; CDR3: CASSSSGTGDNSPLHF; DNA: TGCGCCAGCAGCTCATCCGGGACGGGGGATAATTCACCCCTCCACTTT
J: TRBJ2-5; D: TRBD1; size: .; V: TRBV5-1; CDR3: CASSDRVIETQYF; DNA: TGCGCCAGCAGCGACAGGGTAATAGAGACCCAGTACTTC
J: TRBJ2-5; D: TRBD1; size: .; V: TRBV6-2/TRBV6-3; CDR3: CASSPGQAAHETQYF; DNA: TGTGCCAGCAGCCCCGGACAGGCCGCTCACGAGACCCAGTACTTC
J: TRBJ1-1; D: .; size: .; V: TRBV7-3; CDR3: CASQREMNTEAFF; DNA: TGTGCCAGTCAGAGGGAAATGAACACTGAAGCTTTCTTT
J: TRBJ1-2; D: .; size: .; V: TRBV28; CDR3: CASSERGSRGYTF; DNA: TGTGCCAGCAGCGAGAGGGGGAGTCGAGGCTACACCTTC
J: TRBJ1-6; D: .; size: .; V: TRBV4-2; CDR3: CASSPGLEDNDMSSYNSPLHF; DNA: TGTGCCAGCAGCCCCGGCTTAGAAGACAATGATATGAGCTCCTATAATTCACCCCTCCACTTT
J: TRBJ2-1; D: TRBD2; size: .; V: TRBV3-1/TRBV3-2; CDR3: CASSQDLVLAGSGEQFF; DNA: TGTGCCAGCAGCCAAGACCTGGTCCTAGCGGGATCGGGTGAGCAGTTCTTC
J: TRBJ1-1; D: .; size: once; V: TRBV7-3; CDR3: CASSLLTGLTEAFF; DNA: TGTGCCAGCAGCTTATTGACAGGACTCACTGAAGCTTTCTTT
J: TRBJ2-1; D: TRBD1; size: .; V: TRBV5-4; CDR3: CASSSGTGGYNEQFF; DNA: TGTGCCAGCAGCTCCGGGACAGGGGGCTACAATGAGCAGTTCTTC
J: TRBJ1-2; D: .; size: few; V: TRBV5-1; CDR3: CASSSGVGYTF; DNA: TGCGCCAGCAGCTCGGGGGTCGGCTACACCTTC
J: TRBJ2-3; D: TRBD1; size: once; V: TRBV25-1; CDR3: CASSEYRAGGLGDTQYF; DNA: TGTGCCAGCAGTGAATACCGGGCAGGGGGTTTGGGAGATACGCAGTATTTT
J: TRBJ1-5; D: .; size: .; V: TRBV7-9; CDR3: CASSPRVGLKEGPQHF; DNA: TGTGCCAGCAGCCCCCGGGTTGGATTGAAAGAGGGGCCCCAGCATTTT
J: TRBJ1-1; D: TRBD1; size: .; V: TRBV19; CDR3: CASSTQTWTGKNTEAFF; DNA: TGTGCCAGTAGTACCCAGACTTGGACAGGGAAGAACACTGAAGCTTTCTTT
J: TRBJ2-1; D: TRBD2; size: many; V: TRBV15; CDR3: CATSRSSWSSGRGSYNEQFF; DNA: TGTGCCACCAGCAGATCTTCATGGTCTAGCGGGAGGGGCTCCTACAATGAGCAGTTCTTC
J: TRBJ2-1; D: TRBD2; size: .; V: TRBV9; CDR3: CASPGSSGSSYNEQFF; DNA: TGTGCCAGCCCCGGGTCTAGCGGGAGCTCCTACAATGAGCAGTTCTTC
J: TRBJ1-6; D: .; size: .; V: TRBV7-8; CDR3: CASSLSQGNSPLHF; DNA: TGTGCCAGCAGCTTATCCCAGGGGAATTCACCCCTCCACTTT
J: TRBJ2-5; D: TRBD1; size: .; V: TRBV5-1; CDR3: CASSTGTGRNNQETQYF; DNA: TGCGCCAGCAGCACCGGGACAGGGCGAAATAACCAAGAGACCCAGTACTTC
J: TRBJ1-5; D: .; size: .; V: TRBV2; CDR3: CASSEGGQSNQPQHF; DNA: TGTGCCAGCAGTGAAGGGGGGCAGAGCAATCAGCCCCAGCATTTT
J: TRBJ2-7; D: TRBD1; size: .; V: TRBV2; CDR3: CASSYDRGMGDNEQYF; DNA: TGTGCCAGCAGCTACGACAGGGGGATGGGGGATAACGAGCAGTACTTC
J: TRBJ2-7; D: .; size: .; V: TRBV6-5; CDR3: CASSKRGNYEQYF; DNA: TGTGCCAGCAGTAAAAGGGGCAACTACGAGCAGTACTTC
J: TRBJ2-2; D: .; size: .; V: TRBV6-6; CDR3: CASSSTRADTGELFF; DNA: TGTGCCAGCAGTTCGACTAGGGCGGACACCGGGGAGCTGTTTTTT
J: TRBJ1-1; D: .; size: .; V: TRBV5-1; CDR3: CASSLVSGANPNTEAFF; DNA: TGCGCCAGCAGCTTGGTTTCTGGAGCAAACCCCAACACTGAAGCTTTCTTT
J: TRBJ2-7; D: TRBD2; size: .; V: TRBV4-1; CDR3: CASSQAAGSTYEQYF; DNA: TGCGCCAGCAGCCAAGCAGCGGGGTCCACCTACGAGCAGTACTTC
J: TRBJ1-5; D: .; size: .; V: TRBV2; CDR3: CASRERGYNQPQHF; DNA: TGTGCCAGCAGAGAGAGGGGGTACAATCAGCCCCAGCATTTT
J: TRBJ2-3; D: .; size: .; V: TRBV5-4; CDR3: CASTGTDTQYF; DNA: TGTGCCAGCACCGGCACAGATACGCAGTATTTT
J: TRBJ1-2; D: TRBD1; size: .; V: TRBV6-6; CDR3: CASSRARDRVVVGYTF; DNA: TGTGCCAGCAGCAGGGCACGGGACAGGGTGGTTGTTGGCTACACCTTC
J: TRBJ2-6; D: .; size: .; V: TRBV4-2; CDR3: CASSQTVFPGANVLTF; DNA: TGTGCCAGCAGCCAAACAGTGTTCCCTGGGGCCAACGTCCTGACTTTC
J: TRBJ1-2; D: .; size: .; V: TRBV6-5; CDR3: CASSPRDNDNYGYTF; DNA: TGTGCCAGCAGCCCCCGTGACAACGATAACTATGGCTACACCTTC
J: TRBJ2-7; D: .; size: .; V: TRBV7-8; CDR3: CASSIGTFYSYEQYF; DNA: TGTGCCAGCTCCATAGGGACATTCTATTCCTACGAGCAGTACTTC
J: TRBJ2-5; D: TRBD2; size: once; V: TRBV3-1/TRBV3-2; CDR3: CASSFSGGAGETQYF; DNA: TGTGCCAGCAGCTTTAGCGGGGGGGCCGGAGAGACCCAGTACTTC
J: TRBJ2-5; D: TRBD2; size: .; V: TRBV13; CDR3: CASSLGLAGYQETQYF; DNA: TGTGCCAGCAGCTTGGGACTAGCGGGGTACCAAGAGACCCAGTACTTC
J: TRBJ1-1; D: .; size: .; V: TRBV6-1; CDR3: CASSEGAGLNTEAFF; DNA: TGTGCCAGCAGTGAAGGGGCAGGGCTTAACACTGAAGCTTTCTTT
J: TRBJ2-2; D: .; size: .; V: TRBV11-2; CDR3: CASSLEQNTGELFF; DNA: TGTGCCAGCAGCCTAGAACAGAACACCGGGGAGCTGTTTTTT
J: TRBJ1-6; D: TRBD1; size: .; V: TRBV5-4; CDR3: CASSLSGTGSNSPLHF; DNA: TGTGCCAGCAGCTTATCCGGGACAGGGAGTAATTCACCCCTCCACTTT